This entry features one T cell receptor (beta chain) sequence. This sample is part of a study of shared clonotypes between healthy human individuals. Germline V gene data show CDR1 as SGHAT and CDR2 as FQNNGV. J gave up 2 bases and V 5 bases, and 12 bases lay outside the gene matches. The CDR3 runs 17 residues. Libraries were prepared by immunoSEQ multiplex PCR; TCRdb keeps only in-frame clonotypes and omits some of them. The sample holds roughly 1,500,000 clones; 95% to 99% are singletons and the top ten take around 0.45%. What was sequenced was naive CD4+ T cells sorted from blood. Subset of the sample: CD45RA+ positively selected. The rearrangement joins TRBV11-2 to TRBJ2-7, with 10 bases aligning to TRBD2. The sequence was obtained from a man aged 25-45 years in good health. This CDR3 reads CASSQVVAGGQPYEQYF. The CDR3 nucleotides read TGTGCCAGCAGCCAGGTGGTAGCGGGAGGACAACCCTACGAGCAGTACTTC. Based on the CDR3 plus reference TRBV11-2 and TRBJ2-7, the full variable domain is EAGVAQSPRYKIIEKRQSVAFWCNPISGHATLYWYQQILGQGPKLLIQFQNNGVVDDSQLPKDRFSAERLKGVDSTLKIQPAKLEDSAVYLCASSQVVAGGQPYEQYFGPGTRLTVT.